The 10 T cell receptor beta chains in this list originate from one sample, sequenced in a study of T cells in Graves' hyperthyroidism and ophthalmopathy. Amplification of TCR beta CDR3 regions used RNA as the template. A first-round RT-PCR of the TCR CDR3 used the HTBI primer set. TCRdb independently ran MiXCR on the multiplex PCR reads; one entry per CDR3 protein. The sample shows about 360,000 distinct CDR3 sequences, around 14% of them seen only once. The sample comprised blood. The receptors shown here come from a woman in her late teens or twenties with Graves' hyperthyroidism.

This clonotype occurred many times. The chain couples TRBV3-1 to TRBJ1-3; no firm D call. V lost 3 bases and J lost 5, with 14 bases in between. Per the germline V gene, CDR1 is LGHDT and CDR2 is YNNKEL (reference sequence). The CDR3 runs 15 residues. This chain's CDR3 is CASSQRISSRNTIYF. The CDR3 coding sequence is TGTGCCAGCAGCCAGCGTATCTCCAGCCGAAACACCATATATTTT.

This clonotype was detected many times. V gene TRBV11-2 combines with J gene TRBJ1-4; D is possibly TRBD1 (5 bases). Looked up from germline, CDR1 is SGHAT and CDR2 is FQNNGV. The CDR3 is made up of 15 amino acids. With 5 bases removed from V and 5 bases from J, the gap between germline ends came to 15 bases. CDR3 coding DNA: TGTGCCAGCAGCACACCCCAGGGTAGCAATGAAAAACTGTTTTTT. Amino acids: CASSTPQGSNEKLFF.

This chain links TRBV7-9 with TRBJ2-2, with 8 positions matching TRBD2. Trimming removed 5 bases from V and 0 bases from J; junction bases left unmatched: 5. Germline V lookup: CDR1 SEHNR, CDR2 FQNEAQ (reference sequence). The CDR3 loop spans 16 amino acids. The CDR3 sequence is CASSGRGAANTGELFF. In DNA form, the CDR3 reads TGTGCCAGCAGCGGGCGGGGGGCAGCGAACACCGGGGAGCTGTTTTTT.

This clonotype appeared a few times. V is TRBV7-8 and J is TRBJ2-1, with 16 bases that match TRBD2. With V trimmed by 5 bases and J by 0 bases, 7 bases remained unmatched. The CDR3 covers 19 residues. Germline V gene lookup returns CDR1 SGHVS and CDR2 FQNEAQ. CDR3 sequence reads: CASSPGLAGGISSYNEQFF. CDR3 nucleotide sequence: TGTGCCAGCAGCCCGGGACTAGCGGGGGGGATAAGCTCCTACAATGAGCAGTTCTTC.

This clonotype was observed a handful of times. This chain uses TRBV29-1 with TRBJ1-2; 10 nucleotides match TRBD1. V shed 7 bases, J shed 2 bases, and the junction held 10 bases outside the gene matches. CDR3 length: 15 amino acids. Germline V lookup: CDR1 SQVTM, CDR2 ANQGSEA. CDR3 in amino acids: CSADPDRGRNYGYTF. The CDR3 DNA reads TGCAGCGCCGATCCCGACAGGGGGCGGAACTATGGCTACACCTTC. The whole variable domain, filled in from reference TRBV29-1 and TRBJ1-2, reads SAVISQKPSRDICQRGTSLTIQCQVDSQVTMMFWYRQQPGQSLTLIATANQGSEATYESGFVIDKFPISRPNLTFSTLTVSNMSPEDSSIYLCSADPDRGRNYGYTFGSGTRLTVV.

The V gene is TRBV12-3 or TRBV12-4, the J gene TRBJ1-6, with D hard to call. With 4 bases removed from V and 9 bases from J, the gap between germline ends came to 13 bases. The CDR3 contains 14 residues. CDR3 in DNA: TGTGCCAGCAGTTCCCTCGTGTGGGGTTCACCCCTCCACTTT. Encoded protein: CASSSLVWGSPLHF.

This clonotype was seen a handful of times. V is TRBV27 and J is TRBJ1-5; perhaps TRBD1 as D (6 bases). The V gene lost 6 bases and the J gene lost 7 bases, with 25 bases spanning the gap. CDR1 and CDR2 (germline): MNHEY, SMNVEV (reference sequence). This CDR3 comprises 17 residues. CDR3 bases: TGTGCCAGCAGCCCGTTAGCCGGACAGACCCTGAGGCAGCCCCAGCATTTT. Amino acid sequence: CASSPLAGQTLRQPQHF.

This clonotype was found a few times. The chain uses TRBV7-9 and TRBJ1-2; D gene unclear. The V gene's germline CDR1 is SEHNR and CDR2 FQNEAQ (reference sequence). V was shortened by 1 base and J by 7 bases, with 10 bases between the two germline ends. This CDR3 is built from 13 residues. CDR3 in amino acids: CASSLGEGGGYTF. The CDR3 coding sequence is TGTGCCAGCAGCTTAGGGGAAGGTGGTGGCTACACCTTC.

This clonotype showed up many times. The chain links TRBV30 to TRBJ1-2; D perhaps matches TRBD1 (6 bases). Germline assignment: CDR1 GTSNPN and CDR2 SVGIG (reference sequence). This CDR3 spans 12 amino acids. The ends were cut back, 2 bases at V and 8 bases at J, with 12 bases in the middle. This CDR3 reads CAWSQGFYGYTF. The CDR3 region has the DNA TGTGCCTGGAGTCAGGGGTTTTACGGCTACACCTTC.

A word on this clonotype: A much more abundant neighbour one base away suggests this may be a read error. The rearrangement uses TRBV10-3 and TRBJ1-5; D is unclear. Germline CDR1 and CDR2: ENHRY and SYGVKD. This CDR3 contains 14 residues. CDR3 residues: CAISALPSNRPQHF. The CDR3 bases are TGTGCCATCAGTGCTCTCCCTAGCAATCGGCCCCAGCATTTT.